The 30 T cell receptor beta chains listed next were all sequenced from one sample in a study of Graves' ophthalmopathy and Graves' hyperthyroidism. The sequenced template was RNA, covering the TCR beta CDR3 region. Investigators did first-round RT-PCR with HTBI primers, then second-round multiplex PCR. TCRdb redid the calling of the multiplex PCR reads with MiXCR, one entry per CDR3 protein. The sample has 150,000 to 200,000 distinct CDR3 sequences, 35% to 50% seen once. Sequencing was done on a sample of peripheral blood. The receptors originated from a man aged 25 to 40 with Graves' ophthalmopathy.

This clonotype was recorded only once. The gene calls are TRBV29-1 and TRBJ2-5; D possibly uses TRBD1 or TRBD2 (5 bases each). Germline V gene data show CDR1 as SQVTM and CDR2 as ANQGSEA. Trimming took 6 bases from V and 5 from J, leaving 13 bases between them. The CDR3 sequence is 12 residues long. This CDR3 is CSVGVGLETQYF. The CDR3 nucleotides are TGCAGCGTGGGGGTGGGTCTGGAGACCCAGTACTTC.

There are many counts of this clonotype. V is TRBV12-3 or TRBV12-4 and J is TRBJ1-5; D is perhaps TRBD1 (6 bases). This CDR3 comprises 15 residues. The germline V and J ends were trimmed by 6 bases and 8 bases, with 20 bases remaining between them. The CDR3 nucleotides read TGTGCCAGCAGCCCCCGGGACACCCACGGGGAGCCCCAGCATTTT. This gives the protein CASSPRDTHGEPQHF.

The rearrangement joins TRBV6-1 to TRBJ2-5; D not resolved. The CDR3 is 13 residues long. Looked up from germline, CDR1 is MNHNS and CDR2 is SASEGT. Trimming took off 6 bases at V and 7 bases at J, with 15 bases between the two ends. The CDR3 coding sequence is TGTGCCAGCAGATGGAGCGACCTGGGGACCCAGTACTTC. Protein product: CASRWSDLGTQYF.

This sequence joins TRBV29-1 and TRBJ2-5; tentative D call: TRBD1 (5 bases). Germline V CDR1 and CDR2: SQVTM, ANQGSEA. V shed 1 base and J shed 0 bases, with 6 bases lying between them. CDR3 length: 13 amino acids. This CDR3 is CSVEAGNQETQYF. In DNA form, the CDR3 reads TGCAGCGTTGAAGCAGGGAACCAAGAGACCCAGTACTTC.

This clonotype appeared once. V usage is TRBV12-3 or TRBV12-4 and J usage is TRBJ1-6; unclear D gene. Trimming took 5 bases from V and 7 from J, leaving 18 bases between them. The CDR3 loop spans 16 amino acids. The CDR3 DNA reads as TGTGCCAGCAGTGTCGCTACCGGGAACCAAAATTCACCCCTCCACTTT. Its protein is CASSVATGNQNSPLHF.

V is TRBV18 and J is TRBJ1-5, with D unresolved. The CDR3 spans 14 residues. Trimming left V 0 bases short and J 5 bases short, with 8 bases between. CDR1 and CDR2 (germline): KGHSH, LQKENI. The chain's CDR3 is CASSPPLVDQPQHF. The CDR3 DNA sequence: TGTGCCAGCTCACCACCGTTGGTAGATCAGCCCCAGCATTTT.

This clonotype was counted at least ten times. The rearrangement uses TRBV27 and TRBJ1-1; D is unclear. Looked up from germline, CDR1 is MNHEY and CDR2 is SMNVEV (reference sequence). The V end lost 5 bases, the J end lost 7 bases, and 8 bases lay between the germline ends. The CDR3 is 11 residues long. CDR3 coding DNA: TGTGCCAGCAGTCGAGGTTTTGAAGCTTTCTTT. Translation gives CASSRGFEAFF.

The chain joins TRBV6-5 to TRBJ1-3; a possible D gene is TRBD1 (5 bases). Trimming cost V 2 bases and J 9 bases, with 20 bases left between them. Germline lookup yields CDR1 MNHEY and CDR2 SVGAGI. This CDR3 comprises 16 residues. The CDR3 protein is CASSYPAGPGEFTIYF. Here the CDR3 DNA reads TGTGCCAGCAGTTACCCCGCAGGGCCGGGTGAATTCACCATATATTTT.

This clonotype was seen at least ten times. This chain connects TRBV6-5 to TRBJ2-5; 7 nucleotides align to TRBD1. The CDR3 has 14 amino acids. The germline gives CDR1 MNHEY, CDR2 SVGAGI. V gave up 5 bases and J gave up 5 bases; unmatched junction bases: 8. The CDR3 nucleotides are TGTGCCAGCAGTACCCAGGGGGTGGGGGAGACCCAGTACTTC. Translated, it gives CASSTQGVGETQYF.

This clonotype was counted at least ten times. The chain combines TRBV28 with TRBJ2-5; D gene ambiguous. This CDR3 is built from 12 residues. The germline gives CDR1 MDHEN, CDR2 SYDVKM. Trimming left V 5 bases short and J 3 bases short, with 7 bases between. The DNA of the CDR3 is TGTGCCAGCAGTGACCCCAAAGAGACCCAGTACTTC. As protein: CASSDPKETQYF.

Turning to this clonotype: Sequence at one end of the junction differs from germline and may be a read error. J is TRBJ1-1 and V is TRBV7-2; D perhaps matches TRBD1 (6 bases). CDR1 is SGHTA, CDR2 FQGNSA, per germline. The CDR3 spans 15 residues. CDR3 amino acids: CASSLVGTTNTGAFF. Written as DNA, the CDR3 is TGTGCCAGCAGCTTAGTTGGGACAACGAACACTGGAGCTTTCTTT.

This clonotype was observed at least ten times. CDR3 nucleotides: TGCAGTGCTAGACCCACTAGTAAGGGCACCGGGGAGCTGTTTTTT. Its protein product is CSARPTSKGTGELFF. The chain joins TRBV20-1 to TRBJ2-2; D possibly corresponds to TRBD2 (5 bases). The CDR3 runs 15 residues. V was pared by 2 bases and J by 4 bases, with 14 bases between. CDR1 is DFQATT, CDR2 SNEGSKA, per germline (reference sequence).

This clonotype was seen more than once but under ten times. This sequence joins TRBV6-2 or TRBV6-3 and TRBJ2-5; D is possibly TRBD1 or TRBD2 (5 bases each). This CDR3 contains 14 residues. V lost 5 bases and J lost 5, with 15 bases in between. Looked up from germline, CDR1 is MNHEY and CDR2 is SVGEGT. Here the CDR3 DNA reads TGTGCCAGCAGTCGCCAGGGACGCGGTGAGACCCAGTACTTC. The encoded protein is CASSRQGRGETQYF.

Many counts were recorded for this clonotype. The rearrangement uses TRBV28 and TRBJ2-7, with D unresolved. This CDR3 region has 12 residues. The V and J ends lost 5 bases and 6 bases respectively, with 11 bases between them. CDR1 is MDHEN and CDR2 is SYDVKM in the germline V gene. CDR3 sequence (DNA): TGTGCCAGCAGTCCCGCCCTAGGCGAGCAGTACTTC. Residues: CASSPALGEQYF.

This chain uses TRBV28 with TRBJ2-7; 7 nucleotides match TRBD1. This CDR3 comprises 16 residues. Germline values: CDR1 MDHEN, CDR2 SYDVKM. Trimming removed 2 bases from V and 4 bases from J; junction bases left unmatched: 11. Here the CDR3 reads CASSLRPGQLTYEQYF. The CDR3 nucleotides read TGTGCCAGCAGTTTACGACCGGGACAGCTTACATACGAGCAGTACTTC. Together with reference TRBV28 and TRBJ2-7, the CDR3 gives the full variable domain: DVKVTQSSRYLVKRTGEKVFLECVQDMDHENMFWYRQDPGLGLRLIYFSYDVKMKEKGDIPEGYSVSREKKERFSLILESASTNQTSMYLCASSLRPGQLTYEQYFGPGTRLTVT.

Ten or more counts support this clonotype. CDR3 DNA: TGTGCCAGCAGTGGGTACGGACAAAACACCGGGGAGCTGTTTTTT. Translated: CASSGYGQNTGELFF. The chain is built from TRBV6-1 and TRBJ2-2; tentatively, D is TRBD1 (5 bases). V lost 4 bases to trimming and J lost 2 bases, with 11 bases between them. Per germline, CDR1 MNHNS and CDR2 SASEGT. The CDR3 is made up of 15 amino acids.

The V and J genes are TRBV7-8 and TRBJ1-1; D is uncertain. This CDR3 has 14 residues. Germline CDR1 is SGHVS and CDR2 is FQNEAQ. Trimming left V 1 base short and J 2 bases short, with 8 bases between. The CDR3 region has the DNA TGTGCCAGCAGCTTAGTCTCAGCCAACACTGAAGCTTTCTTT. Protein: CASSLVSANTEAFF.

The chain combines TRBV6-2 or TRBV6-3 with TRBJ1-2; possibly TRBD1 for D (5 bases). The CDR3 spans 14 residues. V was clipped by 3 bases and J by 0 bases, with 8 bases between them. CDR1 and CDR2 from the germline V gene are MNHEY and SVGEGT. CDR3 sequence (DNA): TGTGCCAGCAGTTATGACAGCACTAACTATGGCTACACCTTC. Its translation: CASSYDSTNYGYTF.

This clonotype was detected many times. The chain has TRBV12-3 or TRBV12-4 and TRBJ1-1; D might be TRBD1 (5 bases). The V end lost 7 bases, the J end lost 2 bases, and 14 bases lay between the germline ends. This CDR3 has 14 residues. Here the CDR3 DNA reads TGTGCCAGCACCACCTCGGGGGTCAACACTGAAGCTTTCTTT. Residues: CASTTSGVNTEAFF.

The chain uses TRBV6-2 or TRBV6-3 and TRBJ2-2; 8 nucleotides line up with TRBD1. Trimming cost V 0 bases and J 5 bases; bases outside gene matches: 14. The CDR3 spans 19 residues. Germline assignment: CDR1 MNHEY and CDR2 SVGEGT. The chain's CDR3 is CASSYSNRGTSSETGELFF. The CDR3 nucleotides read TGTGCCAGCAGTTACTCGAACAGGGGGACTTCATCGGAGACCGGGGAGCTGTTTTTT.

This clonotype was seen at least ten times. J is TRBJ2-5 and V is TRBV20-1; perhaps TRBD1 as D (6 bases). Trimming removed 6 bases from V and 5 bases from J, with 16 bases in between. The germline V gene has CDR1 DFQATT and CDR2 SNEGSKA (reference sequence). This CDR3 has 13 amino acids. The CDR3 reads CSAPPQGRETQYF. CDR3 sequence (DNA): TGCAGTGCCCCCCCACAGGGAAGGGAGACCCAGTACTTC.

This clonotype was counted many times. The chain has TRBV6-2 or TRBV6-3 and TRBJ2-2; D ambiguous. CDR3 length equals 13 residues. Per germline, CDR1 MNHEY and CDR2 SVGEGT. Trimming took 6 bases from V and 4 from J, leaving 9 bases between them. CDR3 DNA sequence: TGTGCCAGCAGGACCCTCAGCACCGGGGAGCTGTTTTTT. The encoded protein is CASRTLSTGELFF.

The sample holds many counts of this clonotype. The rearrangement links TRBV6-2 or TRBV6-3 to TRBJ1-1, with D unresolved. V was pared by 5 bases and J by 4 bases, with 11 bases between. The CDR3 runs 13 residues. Germline loops: CDR1 MNHEY, CDR2 SVGEGT. The CDR3 bases are TGTGCCAGCAGTGACGCCGGCACCACTGAAGCTTTCTTT. It encodes CASSDAGTTEAFF.

This clonotype was picked up many times. V and J are TRBV18 and TRBJ2-7; D may be TRBD1 (7 bases). Between the trimmed V and J ends, which lost 4 bases and 3 bases, there was a span of 16 bases. CDR1 and CDR2 from the germline V gene are KGHSH and LQKENI. This CDR3 region has 15 residues. The CDR3 reads CASSRGTAMDYEQYF. For the CDR3, the DNA is TGTGCCAGCTCACGCGGGACAGCAATGGACTACGAGCAGTACTTC.

The rearrangement links TRBV28 to TRBJ2-5; D is ambiguous. Trimming removed 9 bases from V and 4 bases from J, with 12 bases in between. The CDR3 length is 12 residues. The germline V gene has CDR1 MDHEN and CDR2 SYDVKM. The CDR3: CASHRPGETQYF. CDR3 coding DNA: TGTGCCAGTCATAGGCCTGGAGAGACCCAGTACTTC. The whole variable domain, remainder taken from reference TRBV28 and TRBJ2-5, is DVKVTQSSRYLVKRTGEKVFLECVQDMDHENMFWYRQDPGLGLRLIYFSYDVKMKEKGDIPEGYSVSREKKERFSLILESASTNQTSMYLCASHRPGETQYFGPGTRLLVL.

This clonotype was counted ten times or more. The chain employs TRBV28 and TRBJ1-1; D is uncertain. The CDR3 sequence is 14 residues long. The V end was cut by 5 bases, the J end by 1 base, with 11 bases between. Germline-derived CDR1 and CDR2 are MDHEN and SYDVKM. CDR3 sequence reads: CASSLFSGNTEAFF. For the CDR3, the DNA is TGTGCCAGCAGTCTTTTCAGTGGGAACACTGAAGCTTTCTTT.

The chain links TRBV6-1 to TRBJ2-5; 13 nucleotides match TRBD2. The CDR3 extends over 16 amino acids. Germline V gives CDR1 MNHNS, CDR2 SASEGT. The V and J ends lost 5 bases and 5 bases, in that order; junction bases with no gene match: 8. For the CDR3, the DNA is TGTGCCAGCAGTCGGGGACTAGCGGGGATGGGGGAGACCCAGTACTTC. The encoded protein is CASSRGLAGMGETQYF.

This clonotype was seen repeatedly, ten times or more. The chain links TRBV6-1 to TRBJ2-4; 12 bases fit TRBD1. The V gene end was trimmed by 5 bases and the J gene end by 7 bases; junction bases not matched to a gene: 6. Germline-derived CDR1 and CDR2 are MNHNS and SASEGT. CDR3 size: 15 residues. CDR3 nucleotide sequence: TGTGCCAGCAGTCGCCGGGACAGGGGGCGGAACATTCAGTACTTC. Amino acid sequence: CASSRRDRGRNIQYF.

This clonotype was seen just once. The chain employs TRBV12-3 or TRBV12-4 and TRBJ1-1, with 8 bases that match TRBD1. The junction had 6 bases not matched to a gene; V was cut back by 6 bases and J by 6 bases. This CDR3 spans 13 amino acids. The CDR3 DNA sequence: TGTGCCAGCAGACTCCAGGGGGCCCCTGAAGCTTTCTTT. It is translated as CASRLQGAPEAFF.

The chain is built from TRBV7-2 and TRBJ2-5; D possibly corresponds to TRBD1 (5 bases). Per germline, CDR1 SGHTA and CDR2 FQGNSA. The germline V and J ends were trimmed by 3 bases and 3 bases, with 11 bases remaining between them. The CDR3 consists of 14 residues. The CDR3 coding sequence is TGTGCCAGCAGCTTTACAGAAGGGGAAGAGACCCAGTACTTC. Amino acid sequence: CASSFTEGEETQYF.